This TCR beta chain was profiled in a study of graft-versus-host responses after intestinal transplantation. As for the study in general: Multivisceral, liver-intestinal, or isolated intestinal transplants were given to recipients. Following induction with anti-thymocyte globulin, all recipients were given tacrolimus and steroids for approximately three years.

This table comes from immunoSEQ multiplex PCR, and its TCRdb copy is limited to in-frame clones, with some not included. The sample lists about 93,000 clones; over 85% were seen once. As to this clone: Its antigen is unknown.

The J segment lost 7 bases and the V segment lost 0 bases, leaving 14 bases of the junction unmatched. CDR3 length equals 16 residues. Germline CDR1 is GTSNPN and CDR2 is SVGIG (reference sequence). The material was unstimulated CD8+ T cells sorted from spleen or lymph node cells, obtained before intestinal transplant. The chain has TRBV30 and TRBJ2-7, with TRBD2 matching over 8 bases. The TCR comes from a human donor who received an intestinal transplant. In DNA, the CDR3 is TGTGCCTGGAGTGTAGTAAAACGGGAGGGCCGTTGGGAGCAGTACTTC. Translation: CAWSVVKREGRWEQYF.